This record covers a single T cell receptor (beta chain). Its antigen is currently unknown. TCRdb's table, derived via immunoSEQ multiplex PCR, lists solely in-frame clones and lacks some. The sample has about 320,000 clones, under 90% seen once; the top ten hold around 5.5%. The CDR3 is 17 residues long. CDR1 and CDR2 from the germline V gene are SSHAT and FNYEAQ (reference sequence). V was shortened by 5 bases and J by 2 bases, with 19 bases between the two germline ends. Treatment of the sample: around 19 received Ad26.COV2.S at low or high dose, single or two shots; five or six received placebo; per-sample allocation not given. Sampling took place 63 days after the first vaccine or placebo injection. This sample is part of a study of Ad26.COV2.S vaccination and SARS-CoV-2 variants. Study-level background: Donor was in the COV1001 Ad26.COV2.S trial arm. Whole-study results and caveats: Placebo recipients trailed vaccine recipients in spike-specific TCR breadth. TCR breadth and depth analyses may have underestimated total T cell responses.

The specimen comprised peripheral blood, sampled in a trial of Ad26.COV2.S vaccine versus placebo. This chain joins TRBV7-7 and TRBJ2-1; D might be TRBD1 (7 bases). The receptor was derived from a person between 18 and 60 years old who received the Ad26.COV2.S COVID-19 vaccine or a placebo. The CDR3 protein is CASSMWLGGGPYNEQFF. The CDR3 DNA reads TGTGCCAGCAGCATGTGGTTAGGAGGGGGCCCCTACAATGAGCAGTTCTTC.